The 20 T cell receptor beta chains given below trace back to one sample, sequenced in a study of shared clonotypes between healthy human individuals (dated by TCRdb to about 2020). The library was obtained by the immunoSEQ multiplex PCR assay. Sourced from immuneACCESS, this table was stored by TCRdb with only in-frame sequences that have V and J called. A share of the clones is absent; for the studies checked, an unresolved V gene accounts for under half, and the remainder has no known explanation. The sample records around 2.5 million clones, under 95% of which are singletons. The top ten hold roughly 0.36% of the sample. Material for sequencing was naive CD4+ T cells from PBMCs. Sample cell subset or site, as interpreted from the label and publication: CD45RA+ positively selected. The receptors stem from a man younger than 35 in good health. Some clones in this sample may be carry-over from other donors' samples.

As concerns this clone: Its ends do not fully match the called genes, so a read error is possible. The genes are TRBV7-2 and TRBJ2-5; 10 bases map to TRBD2. Germline loops: CDR1 SGHTA, CDR2 FQGNSA. The CDR3 has 15 residues. The CDR3 DNA reads as TGTGCCAGCAGCATTATACCGGGGCTAGCGGGAGCCTGGGACTTC. This translates into CASSIIPGLAGAWDF.

The chain combines TRBV28 with TRBJ1-4, with 7 nucleotides matching TRBD1. The CDR3 spans 16 residues. J lost 8 bases, V lost 6 bases, and 15 bases had no gene match. The germline V gene encodes CDR1 MDHEN and CDR2 SYDVKM. The CDR3 spells CASSQNSGGVGEKLFF. CDR3 nucleotide sequence: TGTGCCAGCAGCCAAAACTCAGGGGGGGTAGGCGAAAAACTGTTTTTT.

The gene calls are TRBV11-2 and TRBJ2-7; 7 positions match TRBD1. The CDR3 is 15 amino acids. The germline gives CDR1 SGHAT, CDR2 FQNNGV. V lost 2 bases and J lost 4; bases outside the gene matches: 8. Here the CDR3 DNA reads TGTGCCAGCAGCTTATACTCAGGGGGTGGGTACGAGCAGTACTTC. Its protein product is CASSLYSGGGYEQYF.

This chain joins TRBV9 and TRBJ2-7; D might be TRBD1 or TRBD2, each matching 5 bases. CDR1 is SGDLS and CDR2 is YYNGEE in the germline V gene. Trimming shortened V by 0 bases and J by 2 bases, and 12 bases separated the two germline ends. CDR3 length: 15 residues. CDR3 loop: CASSVVAGRTYEQYF. CDR3 in DNA: TGTGCCAGCAGCGTAGTGGCAGGGAGAACCTACGAGCAGTACTTC.

This clone was found once. CDR3 bases: TGTGCCAGCGACGGGGGGGCGCGAGAGACCCAGTACTTC. This codes for CASDGGARETQYF. The genes are TRBV28 and TRBJ2-5; TRBD2 matches 8 bases. J lost 4 bases, V lost 8 bases, and 6 bases had no gene match. Germline V gives CDR1 MDHEN, CDR2 SYDVKM. This CDR3 contains 13 residues.

V and J are TRBV18 and TRBJ2-7, with unresolved D. Germline CDR1 is KGHSH and CDR2 is LQKENI. The CDR3 spans 12 residues. V lost 3 bases and J 4 bases, leaving 7 bases between the germline ends. Here the CDR3 reads CASSPEKYEQYF. The DNA of the CDR3 is TGTGCCAGCTCACCCGAAAAATACGAGCAGTACTTC.

This rearrangement joins TRBV7-7 to TRBJ2-1; 9 bases line up with TRBD2. Germline CDR1 is SSHAT and CDR2 is FNYEAQ (reference sequence). The CDR3 length is 15 residues. The V gene end was trimmed by 5 bases and the J gene end by 6 bases; junction bases not matched to a gene: 8. The CDR3 spells CASSQGGGRGNEQFF. The CDR3, as DNA: TGTGCCAGCAGCCAAGGCGGCGGGAGGGGCAATGAGCAGTTCTTC.

In regard to this clone: The sample holds other DNA sequences that translate to the same CDR3. The chain joins TRBV27 to TRBJ2-1, with unresolved D. Per the germline V gene, CDR1 is MNHEY and CDR2 is SMNVEV (reference sequence). The CDR3 contains 13 residues. Trimming took off 3 bases at V and 4 bases at J, with 7 bases between the two ends. CDR3 region: CASSFNRYNEQFF. Written as DNA, the CDR3 is TGTGCCAGCAGTTTTAATCGTTACAATGAGCAGTTCTTC.

The V call is TRBV28, the J call TRBJ1-5, with 8 bases fitting TRBD1. V trimming: 7 bases; J trimming: 4 bases; junction bases outside the gene matches: 9. The CDR3 has 15 residues. CDR1 MDHEN and CDR2 SYDVKM come from the germline V gene. Here the CDR3 reads CASITSTGANQPQHF. Here the CDR3 DNA reads TGTGCCAGCATAACTTCGACAGGGGCGAATCAGCCCCAGCATTTT.

DNA for the CDR3: TGTGCCAGCACCCGAAGAGGTAGTAGAACCTACGAGCAGTACTTC. It encodes CASTRRGSRTYEQYF. The chain couples TRBV28 to TRBJ2-7; D remains ambiguous. Trimming removed 7 bases at V and 2 bases at J, with 18 bases between. The CDR3 is 15 residues long. Germline V lookup: CDR1 MDHEN, CDR2 SYDVKM.

This clone was observed a single time. The chain carries TRBV5-1 and TRBJ2-5; TRBD2 matches at 14 bases. This CDR3 comprises 16 residues. Per germline, CDR1 SGHRS and CDR2 YFSETQ. The junction had 6 bases not matched to a gene; V was cut back by 4 bases and J by 4 bases. CDR3 sequence (DNA): TGCGCCAGCAGCAAGGGACTAGCGGGAGTTGCAGAGACCCAGTACTTC. Protein product: CASSKGLAGVAETQYF.

The chain has TRBV9 and TRBJ2-5; a weak D match, TRBD2 (5 bases). Germline CDR1 SGDLS, CDR2 YYNGEE. This CDR3 contains 13 residues. With 4 bases removed from V and 3 bases from J, the gap between germline ends came to 10 bases. The CDR3 bases are TGTGCCAGCAGCTTCGGACTTAAAGAGACCCAGTACTTC. Translated, it gives CASSFGLKETQYF.

J is TRBJ2-5 and V is TRBV6-1; D tentatively fits TRBD1 or TRBD2 (5 bases each). Trimming stripped 6 bases from V and 5 bases from J, with 19 bases between. The CDR3 is 15 amino acids. Germline V gene lookup returns CDR1 MNHNS and CDR2 SASEGT. DNA for the CDR3: TGTGCCAGCAGAATCAGCCAGGGAGCTCTCGAGACCCAGTACTTC. This sequence encodes CASRISQGALETQYF.

V is TRBV10-1 and J is TRBJ1-5, with D perhaps matching TRBD1 (6 bases). The germline V and J ends were trimmed by 9 bases and 3 bases, with 24 bases remaining between them. CDR1 WNHNN and CDR2 SYGVQD come from the germline V gene (reference sequence). The CDR3 extends over 17 amino acids. The CDR3 DNA reads as TGCGCCAGTAGGCCAGCTTTTCGGGACACCTTCAATCAGCCCCAGCATTTT. Encoded protein: CASRPAFRDTFNQPQHF.

This clone was counted a few times. This specimen includes other DNA sequences encoding the same CDR3. V usage is TRBV11-2 and J usage is TRBJ2-5; TRBD1 is a possible D gene (6 bases). This CDR3 is built from 14 residues. V was trimmed by 1 base and J by 1 base, leaving 7 bases between them. Germline V gene sequence: CDR1 SGHAT, CDR2 FQNNGV. The CDR3 region is CASSLVQGQETQYF. CDR3 in DNA: TGTGCCAGCAGCTTAGTACAGGGCCAAGAGACCCAGTACTTC.

V and J are TRBV6-1 and TRBJ2-1; D perhaps matches TRBD1 (5 bases). Trimming removed 7 bases from V and 2 bases from J, with 15 bases in between. This CDR3 contains 15 residues. Per germline, CDR1 MNHNS and CDR2 SASEGT. The CDR3, as DNA: TGTGCCAGCAAGGGGTGGGATTTAACCTACAATGAGCAGTTCTTC. Its translation: CASKGWDLTYNEQFF.

The rearrangement links TRBV10-3 to TRBJ2-1; the D gene is possibly TRBD2 (7 bases). The V and J ends lost 0 bases and 4 bases respectively, with 13 bases between them. The CDR3 spans 16 residues. The germline V gene has CDR1 ENHRY and CDR2 SYGVKD. CDR3 sequence (DNA): TGTGCCATCAGTGAGTCAGGGGGAGGGGAATACAATGAGCAGTTCTTC. It yields the protein CAISESGGGEYNEQFF.

The rearrangement uses TRBV5-6 and TRBJ1-2, with D perhaps TRBD1 (6 bases). The germline gives CDR1 SGHDT, CDR2 YYEEEE. The V end was cut by 0 bases, the J end by 0 bases, with 9 bases between. The length of the CDR3 is 15 residues. This chain's CDR3 is CASSLAGGPNYGYTF. CDR3 coding DNA: TGTGCCAGCAGCTTGGCCGGGGGCCCTAACTATGGCTACACCTTC.

The chain couples TRBV5-1 to TRBJ1-1; D not resolved. The CDR3 spans 15 residues. Trimming cost V 2 bases and J 3 bases, with 14 bases left between them. Germline V gene sequence: CDR1 SGHRS, CDR2 YFSETQ. DNA of the CDR3: TGCGCCAGCAGCTTTGGTTTGGCATGGGACACTGAAGCTTTCTTT. This gives the protein CASSFGLAWDTEAFF.

This sequence joins TRBV28 and TRBJ2-5; D tentatively fits TRBD1 or TRBD2 (6 bases each). V lost 8 bases and J lost 6, with 16 bases in between. The length of the CDR3 is 13 residues. CDR1 MDHEN and CDR2 SYDVKM come from the germline V gene. The CDR3 nucleotides are TGTGCCAGCCTCATGGGGGGCAGTAAGACCCAGTACTTC. Residues: CASLMGGSKTQYF.